This section outlines one TCR beta chain sequence together with its context. The ends were cut back, 5 bases at V and 6 bases at J, with 13 bases in the middle. The CDR3 runs to 14 residues. Germline assignment: CDR1 SGHVS and CDR2 FNYEAQ. The sample comes from a study of cytomegalovirus exposure and HLA in healthy donors. Primers included in the PCR were 60 Vbeta and 13 Jbeta primers. Only in-frame clones appear in the TCRdb table, and some are missing; sequencing was by immunoSEQ multiplex PCR. The sample consists of approximately 190,000 clones, around 80% of them appearing once. The sequenced sample consisted of PBMCs. This chain connects TRBV7-6 to TRBJ2-2; a possible D gene is TRBD1 (5 bases). This clonotype was sampled from a man aged 40-55 years in good health and CMV-seropositive. The CDR3 reads CASSLLQGSGELFF. The CDR3, as DNA: TGTGCCAGCAGCCTCCTGCAGGGATCCGGGGAGCTGTTTTTT.